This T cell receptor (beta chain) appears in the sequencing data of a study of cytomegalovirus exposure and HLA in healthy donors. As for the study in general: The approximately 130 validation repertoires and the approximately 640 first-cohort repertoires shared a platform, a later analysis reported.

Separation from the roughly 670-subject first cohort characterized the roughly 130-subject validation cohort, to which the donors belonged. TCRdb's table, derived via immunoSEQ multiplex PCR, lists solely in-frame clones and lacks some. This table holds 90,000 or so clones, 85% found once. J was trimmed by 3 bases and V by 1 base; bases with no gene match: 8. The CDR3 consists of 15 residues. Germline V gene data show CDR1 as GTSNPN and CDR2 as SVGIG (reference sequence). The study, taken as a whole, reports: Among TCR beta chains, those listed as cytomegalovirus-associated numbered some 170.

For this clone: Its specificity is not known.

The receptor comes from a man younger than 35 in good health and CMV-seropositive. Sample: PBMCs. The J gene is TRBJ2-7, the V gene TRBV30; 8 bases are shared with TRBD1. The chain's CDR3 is CAWSGPGQAIYEQYF. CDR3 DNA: TGTGCCTGGAGTGGCCCGGGACAGGCTATCTACGAGCAGTACTTC.